The 8 T cell receptor beta chains reported below all come from one sample, sequenced in a study of blood T cell repertoires in COVID-19. Using immunoSEQ multiplex PCR, the repertoire was profiled, and TCRdb retains in-frame clones only, with some absent. The sample has about 170,000 clones, 88% seen once. The sequenced material came from peripheral blood. These receptors were obtained from a man in his fifties who had recovered from COVID-19.

J is TRBJ2-7 and V is TRBV28, with a possible D match to TRBD1 (6 bases). Germline assignment: CDR1 MDHEN and CDR2 SYDVKM. V gave up 6 bases and J gave up 5 bases, with 11 bases separating them. This CDR3 is built from 12 residues. This CDR3 reads CASSYNRDEQYF. The CDR3 bases are TGTGCCAGCAGCTATAACAGGGACGAGCAGTACTTC.

The chain links TRBV5-1 to TRBJ2-2, with D possibly being TRBD1 (6 bases). CDR3 length: 12 residues. Trimming took off 6 bases at V and 6 bases at J, with 9 bases between the two ends. From germline, CDR1 is SGHRS and CDR2 YFSETQ. The CDR3 sequence: CASIEGAGELFF. The CDR3 DNA is TGCGCCAGCATTGAGGGGGCCGGGGAGCTGTTTTTT.

The rearrangement uses TRBV14 and TRBJ1-4, with D perhaps matching TRBD1 (5 bases). V was clipped by 4 bases and J by 5 bases, with 20 bases between them. The CDR3 is 17 residues long. CDR1 and CDR2 from the germline V gene are SGHDN and FVKESK. The chain's CDR3 is CASSRYRPKQKNEKLFF. The CDR3 DNA is TGTGCCAGCAGCCGTTACAGGCCTAAGCAAAAAAATGAAAAACTGTTTTTT.

The table lists this clone with a count of one. This chain joins TRBV11-1 and TRBJ2-7; D gene uncertain. Trimming took 2 bases from V and 7 from J, leaving 9 bases between them. The CDR3 length is 12 residues. Germline CDR1 SGHAT, CDR2 FQDESV (reference sequence). CDR3 protein: CASSLSRSEQYF. CDR3 in DNA: TGTGCCAGCAGCTTATCGAGGAGTGAGCAGTACTTC. Looking up the rest from reference TRBV11-1 and TRBJ2-7 gives the full variable domain: EAEVAQSPRYKITEKSQAVAFWCDPISGHATLYWYRQILGQGPELLVQFQDESVVDDSQLPKDRFSAERLKGVDSTLKIQPAELGDSAMYLCASSLSRSEQYFGPGTRLTVT.

The chain couples TRBV6-6 to TRBJ1-6; TRBD1 might be the D (6 bases). Germline CDR1 and CDR2: MNHNY and SVGAGI (reference sequence). The V end lost 7 bases, the J end lost 4 bases, and 14 bases lay between the germline ends. The CDR3 has 15 residues. The chain's CDR3 is CASTFGQSYNSPLHF. The CDR3 DNA reads TGTGCCAGCACTTTCGGACAGTCTTATAATTCACCCCTCCACTTT.

The CDR3 coding sequence is TGTGCCAGCAGCTTGGCGGGGGGAGGTGCTTTCTTT. The encoded protein is CASSLAGGGAFF. V is TRBV5-6 and J is TRBJ1-1; weak D call: TRBD1 (5 bases). Germline lookup yields CDR1 SGHDT and CDR2 YYEEEE. V gave up 0 bases and J gave up 11 bases, with 11 bases separating them. The CDR3 runs to 12 residues.

CDR3 coding DNA: TGCGCCAGCAGCCTCGGGGTTAGCAATCAGCCCCAGCATTTT. Protein: CASSLGVSNQPQHF. This rearrangement joins TRBV4-3 to TRBJ1-5, with D unresolved. The CDR3 is made up of 14 amino acids. Trimming removed 4 bases at V and 0 bases at J, with 7 bases between. Germline lookup yields CDR1 LGHNA and CDR2 YSLEER.

The V call is TRBV29-1, the J call TRBJ1-1, with a possible D match to TRBD1 (5 bases). CDR1 SQVTM and CDR2 ANQGSEA come from the germline V gene. The CDR3 contains 13 residues. V shed 7 bases and J shed 6 bases, with 18 bases lying between them. The CDR3, as DNA: TGCAGCGGTACGACAGACAATAGAGCTGAAGCTTTCTTT. Translated, it gives CSGTTDNRAEAFF.